Listed below are T cell receptor beta chains from one sample, sequenced in a study of molecular identifiers for immune sequencing clone quantification. MiXCR, run by TCRdb on the PCR reads, gives a single entry per CDR3 protein. The sample includes around 480,000 distinct CDR3 sequences, roughly 25% seen only once; the top ten take around 0.8%. Sequencing was done on a sample of naive CD8+ T cells from blood, with Jurkat cell RNA spiked in. These receptors were obtained from a human donor in good health. Some libraries in this study had Jurkat cell RNA spiked in. CDR3s include the opening cysteine and the closing phenylalanine or tryptophan. The D gene is left open where the match is weak. Clone size is given for some rows only: seen once, a few or many times, or a class if the clone is expanded.

j_call,v_call,d_call,clone_size,cdr3_aa,cdr3_nt
TRBJ2-3,TRBV6-1,-,once,CASSELVPYQNPTDTQYF,TGTGCCAGCAGTGAACTAGTCCCATACCAAAATCCCACAGATACGCAGTATTTT
TRBJ2-5,TRBV6-5,TRBD2,few,CASSYAFGAGVQETQYF,TGTGCCAGCAGTTACGCTTTCGGGGCGGGGGTCCAAGAGACCCAGTACTTC
TRBJ2-1,TRBV6-5,TRBD1,-,CASRDRAYNEQFF,TGTGCCAGCCGGGACAGGGCCTACAATGAGCAGTTCTTC
TRBJ2-3,TRBV28,TRBD2,few,CASSSRAGGADTQYF,TGTGCCAGCAGTTCCAGAGCGGGAGGGGCAGATACGCAGTATTTT
TRBJ2-6,TRBV5-6,TRBD1,many,CASSLVGGTGGPGANVLTF,TGTGCCAGCAGCTTAGTAGGAGGGACAGGGGGCCCTGGGGCCAACGTCCTGACTTTC
TRBJ2-3,TRBV27,-,few,CASSLFPATSTDTQYF,TGTGCCAGCAGTTTATTCCCAGCTACTAGCACAGATACGCAGTATTTT
TRBJ2-7,TRBV6-2/TRBV6-3,-,-,CASSSLGAAFYEQYF,TGTGCCAGCAGCTCCCTAGGGGCTGCGTTCTACGAGCAGTACTTC
TRBJ2-1,TRBV5-1,TRBD2,few,CASSPGLAGLPSSYNEQFF,TGCGCCAGCAGCCCGGGACTAGCGGGTCTTCCCAGCTCCTACAATGAGCAGTTCTTC
TRBJ2-1,TRBV7-8,TRBD1,few,CASSSEHRGPGNEQFF,TGTGCCAGCAGCTCGGAACACAGGGGGCCGGGCAATGAGCAGTTCTTC
TRBJ2-5,TRBV5-4,-,many,CASSSQLAQETQYF,TGTGCCAGCAGTAGCCAACTAGCCCAAGAGACCCAGTACTTC
TRBJ1-5,TRBV12-3/TRBV12-4,TRBD1,few,CASRDGTGGEQPQHF,TGTGCCAGCAGGGACGGGACAGGGGGGGAGCAGCCCCAGCATTTT
TRBJ1-5,TRBV5-5,-,many,CASSLQPPQPQHF,TGTGCCAGCAGCTTGCAACCCCCTCAGCCCCAGCATTTT
TRBJ2-3,TRBV21-1,-,once,CASSKDDRSPPTDTQYF,TGTGCCAGCAGCAAAGATGACAGATCCCCCCCCACAGATACGCAGTATTTT
TRBJ2-7,TRBV4-3,TRBD1,-,CASSQVHVDRGLYEQYF,TGCGCCAGCAGCCAAGTTCACGTGGACAGGGGTTTGTACGAGCAGTACTTC
TRBJ2-3,TRBV7-2,TRBD2,many,CASSPISGGITDTQYF,TGTGCCAGCAGCCCCATTAGCGGGGGGATCACAGATACGCAGTATTTT
TRBJ1-1,TRBV11-2,-,many,CASSLAGVLTNTEAFF,TGTGCCAGCAGCTTAGCGGGGGTTTTGACCAACACTGAAGCTTTCTTT
TRBJ1-1,TRBV5-8,TRBD1,many,CASSFGDSTEAFF,TGTGCCAGCAGCTTTGGGGACAGTACTGAAGCTTTCTTT
TRBJ2-3,TRBV7-9,TRBD2,-,CASGTSSGGTDTQYF,TGTGCCAGCGGCACCTCTAGCGGGGGCACAGATACGCAGTATTTT
TRBJ2-1,TRBV12-3/TRBV12-4,-,-,CASRFTGIEQFF,TGTGCCAGCAGGTTTACAGGAATTGAGCAGTTCTTC
TRBJ2-5,TRBV12-3/TRBV12-4,-,-,CASSSSGLRETQYF,TGTGCCAGCAGTTCGAGCGGCCTCCGGGAGACCCAGTACTTC
TRBJ1-3,TRBV12-3/TRBV12-4,-,-,CASSSTGYNTIYF,TGTGCCAGCAGCTCCACAGGGTACAACACCATATATTTT
TRBJ1-5,TRBV5-5,-,many,CASSLAGRSNQPQHF,TGTGCCAGCAGCTTGGCCGGGAGGAGCAATCAGCCCCAGCATTTT
TRBJ2-7,TRBV6-5,-,-,CASSYGVQGEQYF,TGTGCCAGCAGTTACGGGGTACAGGGAGAGCAGTACTTC
TRBJ1-1,TRBV7-3,-,many,CASSLILGNTEAFF,TGTGCCAGCAGCTTAATATTGGGTAACACTGAAGCTTTCTTT
TRBJ2-5,TRBV3-1,-,-,CASSQDFEEETQYF,TGTGCCAGCAGCCAAGATTTTGAGGAGGAGACCCAGTACTTC
TRBJ2-5,TRBV9,-,-,CASSVLVGTETQYF,TGTGCCAGCAGCGTGCTAGTGGGGACAGAGACCCAGTACTTC
TRBJ1-1,TRBV12-3/TRBV12-4,-,many,CAILNTEAFF,TGTGCCATCCTAAACACTGAAGCTTTCTTT
TRBJ1-2,TRBV6-5,-,few,CASTILPSYGYTF,TGTGCCAGCACTATACTGCCTTCGTATGGCTACACCTTC
TRBJ2-7,TRBV4-3,-,many,CASSQVEGREQYF,TGCGCCAGCAGCCAAGTTGAGGGCCGCGAGCAGTACTTC
TRBJ2-3,TRBV15,TRBD2,-,CATGRDRTSGTDTQYF,TGTGCCACCGGCAGAGATAGGACTAGCGGCACAGATACGCAGTATTTT
TRBJ2-7,TRBV7-9,-,-,CARSAEPSPRSYEQYF,TGTGCCCGCAGCGCCGAGCCTAGCCCGCGCTCCTACGAGCAGTACTTC
TRBJ2-1,TRBV27,TRBD1,-,CASSPAGTGTNEQFF,TGTGCCAGCAGTCCCGCCGGGACAGGGACAAATGAGCAGTTCTTC
TRBJ2-1,TRBV6-5,-,-,CASSYSNGHHEQFF,TGTGCCAGCAGTTACTCGAATGGACACCATGAGCAGTTCTTC
TRBJ2-1,TRBV29-1,TRBD2,many,CSVEVDSSGEQFF,TGCAGCGTTGAAGTAGATTCTAGCGGTGAGCAGTTCTTC
TRBJ2-3,TRBV20-1,TRBD2,-,CSASVAGGTSTDTQYF,TGCAGTGCTAGTGTAGCGGGGGGAACTAGCACAGATACGCAGTATTTT
TRBJ1-3,TRBV10-3,TRBD1,-,CATRTGPYSGNTIYF,TGTGCCACCCGGACAGGTCCCTACTCTGGAAACACCATATATTTT
TRBJ2-7,TRBV7-9,TRBD1,few,CASTHPGQGFEQYF,TGTGCCAGCACCCACCCGGGACAGGGGTTCGAGCAGTACTTC
TRBJ1-4,TRBV4-3,TRBD1,few,CASSQVTGTNEKLFF,TGCGCCAGCAGCCAAGTGACAGGGACTAATGAAAAACTGTTTTTT
TRBJ1-2,TRBV27,-,few,CASSSRNSKVVGYTF,TGTGCCAGCAGTTCGCGTAATAGTAAGGTGGTTGGCTACACCTTC
TRBJ1-1,TRBV14,-,many,CASSPTLSRTNTEAFF,TGTGCCAGCAGCCCGACCTTGAGCAGGACGAACACTGAAGCTTTCTTT
TRBJ2-7,TRBV12-3/TRBV12-4,-,-,CACSLAAGPAHYEQYF,TGTGCCTGCAGTTTGGCCGCGGGTCCGGCCCACTACGAGCAGTACTTC
TRBJ2-7,TRBV3-1,-,-,CASSHGWDIYEQYF,TGTGCCAGCAGCCATGGCTGGGACATCTACGAGCAGTACTTC